This TCR beta chain was recovered during a study of T cell repertoires in cytomegalovirus infection. On the study more broadly: HLA-C-restricted CMV epitopes, recently identified, and well-studied HLA-B-restricted ones were used by the study. Indications of both CMV infection and matching HLA type were provided by public TCR beta signatures.

Whole-study results and caveats: CMV-specific HLA-C-restricted TCR beta clonotypes dominated the ex vivo response. Summed frequency of public TCR beta families distinguished CMV carriers with the relevant HLA.

The CDR3 covers 13 residues. Trimming cost V 6 bases and J 1 base, with 7 bases left between them. Germline-derived CDR1 and CDR2 are SGDLS and YYNGEE. TCRdb re-called the reads through MiXCR, storing one row per CDR3 protein. The table lists some 800,000 distinct CDR3 sequences, around a third of them singletons. The table lists this clonotype with many counts. Its target is not known. This receptor was taken from a human donor in good health (CMV status not recorded). Some clones in this sample may be carry-over from other donors' samples. V is TRBV9 and J is TRBJ2-2; no clear D. Sample: cultured CD8+ T cells from PBMCs, taken from culture after CMV antigen stimulation. In nucleotides, the CDR3 is TGTGCCAGCAAGGTGGGGAACACCGGGGAGCTGTTTTTT. Translated: CASKVGNTGELFF.